This T cell receptor beta chain was captured by sequencing in a study of post-analysis software for immune sequencing data (dated by TCRdb to the mid-2010s). Study-wide context: Recorded disease courses included relapsing-remitting, secondary progressive and progressive-relapsing multiple sclerosis, with some patients lacking subtype annotation. Patient repertoires were compared against about a dozen previously published healthy control repertoires from donors aged 6 to 25 years. A subset of samples was prepared in parallel using single-end sample barcoding, then pooled and co-amplified after Illumina adapter ligation.

TCR beta repertoires were profiled from peripheral blood of roughly 13 young patients with multiple sclerosis to demonstrate the VDJtools post-analysis software. The patients with multiple sclerosis were children and adolescents between roughly 6 and 17 years of age. Regarding this clonotype: Its antigen has not been determined. Base quality data are lacking; no much larger clone is found one base away.

The CDR3, from cysteine to phenylalanine, totals 14 residues. CDR3 DNA only is kept here, 42 bases in frame from base 1. The trim is 4 bases for V and 5 bases for J, with a gap of 14 bases between the germline ends. According to the germline V gene (reference sequence), CDR1 reads SEHNR and CDR2 reads FQNEAQ. The library relied on PCR. Data came from an Illumina HiSeq 2500. Unique molecular identifiers were incorporated into TCR beta cDNA libraries to reduce PCR and sequencing biases. Approximately 500,000 cDNA molecules were obtained for every 1 to 10 million input T cells, so each molecule roughly corresponded to one T cell. The same protocol used for the earlier healthy control dataset was applied to prepare and sequence the patient libraries. Samples belonging to the same batch were prepared together, multiplexed and sequenced on a shared HiSeq lane. Concerning the study's data processing: Raw barcoded reads were processed with MIGEC, discarding single-read molecular identifier groups before consensus assembly and CDR3 extraction. Clonotype tables were post-analysed with VDJtools, and diversity was normalized by down-sampling all datasets to the smallest sample size. Repertoire overlap clustering matched CDR3 amino acid but not nucleotide sequences to correct batch-related cross-sample contamination. TCRdb handled the public reads itself, with Q25 trimming in fastp and clone calling in MiXCR, and kept productive beta chains. Entries that share a CDR3 protein sequence are merged under the most common genes and DNA. The V and J calls shown here were made by TCRdb, not taken from the authors' results. This sample gives hundreds of thousands of distinct CDR3 sequences in total; about 27% of them show up just once. The top ten constitute around 0.6% of the sample.

Study-level results and caveats: The multiple sclerosis patient group was slightly younger than the control group. Four or five TRBV segments, including TRBV5-6, TRBV5-1 and TRBV20-1, were significantly more frequent in patients than controls. Strong co-clustering of samples prepared in the same batch was shown by direct clustering with F measure, prompting a batch-effect correction. Significantly lower normalized Chao1 diversity was found in multiple sclerosis patients than in controls, suggesting substantial peripheral T-cell clonal expansion.

Specimen: blood. This receptor was identified in a girl aged 10-17 years with multiple sclerosis. The rearranged segments are TRBV7-9 and TRBJ1-1, with no reliable assignment of the D segment. The DNA is TGTGCCAGCAGCTGGGAGGGAGGTCGGACTGAAGCTTTCTTT. Its coded protein is CASSWEGGRTEAFF.